This T cell receptor (beta chain) was recovered during a study of cytomegalovirus exposure and HLA in healthy donors. Clones were sequenced by immunoSEQ multiplex PCR, and TCRdb holds only the in-frame ones, with some missing. The data contain under 300,000 clones, around 87% of them singletons. Trimming pared 3 bases from V and 0 bases from J, leaving 15 bases between. Per germline, CDR1 MDHEN and CDR2 SYDVKM. The CDR3 has 17 residues. Study conclusions and caveats: Altogether, 164 TCR beta chains were recorded as cytomegalovirus-associated.

This clone was detected once. Its antigen is as yet unknown. Source material: PBMCs. The receptor's source is a woman younger than 30 in good health and CMV-seronegative. The rearrangement uses TRBV28 and TRBJ1-5, with a weak D call TRBD1 (5 bases). The CDR3 DNA reads as TGTGCCAGCAGTTTTAGGAGTACCAGGGTTAGCAATCAGCCCCAGCATTTT. Amino acids: CASSFRSTRVSNQPQHF.